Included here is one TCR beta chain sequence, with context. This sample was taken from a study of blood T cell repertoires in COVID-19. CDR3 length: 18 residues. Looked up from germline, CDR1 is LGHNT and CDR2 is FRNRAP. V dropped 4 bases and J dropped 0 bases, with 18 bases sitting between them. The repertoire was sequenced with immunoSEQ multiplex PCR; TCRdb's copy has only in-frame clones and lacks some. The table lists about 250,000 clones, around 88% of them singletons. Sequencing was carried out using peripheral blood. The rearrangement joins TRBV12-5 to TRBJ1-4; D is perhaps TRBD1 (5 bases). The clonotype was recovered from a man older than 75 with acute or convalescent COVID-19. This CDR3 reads CASGSLGDFLPTNEKLFF. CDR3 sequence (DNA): TGTGCTAGTGGTTCTCTGGGGGACTTCCTCCCAACTAATGAAAAACTGTTTTTT.